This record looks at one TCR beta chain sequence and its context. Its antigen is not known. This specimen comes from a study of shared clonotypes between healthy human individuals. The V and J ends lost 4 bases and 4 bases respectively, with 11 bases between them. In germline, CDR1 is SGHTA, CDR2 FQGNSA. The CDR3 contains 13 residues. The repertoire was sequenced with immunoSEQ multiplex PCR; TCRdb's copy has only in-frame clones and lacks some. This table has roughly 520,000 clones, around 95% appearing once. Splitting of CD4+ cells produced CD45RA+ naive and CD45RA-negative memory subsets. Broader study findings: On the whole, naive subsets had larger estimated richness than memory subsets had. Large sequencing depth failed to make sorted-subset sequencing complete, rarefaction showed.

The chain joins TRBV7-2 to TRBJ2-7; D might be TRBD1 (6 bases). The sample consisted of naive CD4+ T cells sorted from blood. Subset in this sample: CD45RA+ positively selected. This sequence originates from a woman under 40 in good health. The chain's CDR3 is CASSSRQVYEQYF. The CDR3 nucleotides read TGTGCCAGCAGCTCGCGACAGGTGTACGAGCAGTACTTC.